What follows are 13 T cell receptor beta chains derived from one specimen sequenced in a study of cytotoxic CD8 clonotypes in ibrutinib-treated CLL. The method was immunoSEQ multiplex PCR; TCRdb's version includes in-frame clones alone and lacks a portion of them. The data show around 160,000 clones, 81% seen once. The specimen was PBMCs, collected after 12 months of ibrutinib treatment. These receptors originate from a human donor with chronic lymphocytic leukemia.

V gene TRBV7-2 combines with J gene TRBJ1-2; 7 nucleotides align to TRBD1. This CDR3 contains 14 residues. The V gene's germline CDR1 is SGHTA and CDR2 FQGNSA. The V and J ends lost 3 bases and 8 bases, in that order; junction bases with no gene match: 9. CDR3 region: CASSFGVGGGGYTF. As DNA, the CDR3 is TGTGCCAGCAGCTTTGGCGTAGGAGGGGGCGGCTACACCTTC. The full variable domain, with the rest looked up from reference TRBV7-2 and TRBJ1-2, is GAGVSQSPSNKVTEKGKDVELRCDPISGHTALYWYRQSLGQGLEFLIYFQGNSAPDKSGLPSDRFSAERTGGSVSTLTIQRTQQEDSAVYLCASSFGVGGGGYTFGSGTRLTVV.

The chain couples TRBV7-3 to TRBJ2-3; tentative D call: TRBD2 (7 bases). Germline V gives CDR1 SGHTA, CDR2 FQGTGA. The V and J ends lost 5 bases and 5 bases respectively, with 14 bases between them. CDR3 length equals 14 residues. The CDR3 region is CASSHGGAVDTQYF. The DNA of the CDR3 is TGTGCCAGCAGCCATGGGGGGGCGGTAGATACGCAGTATTTT. Together with reference TRBV7-3 and TRBJ2-3, the CDR3 gives the full variable domain: GAGVSQTPSNKVTEKGKYVELRCDPISGHTALYWYRQSLGQGPEFLIYFQGTGAADDSGLPNDRFFAVRPEGSVSTLKIQRTERGDSAVYLCASSHGGAVDTQYFGPGTRLTVL.

This sequence joins TRBV20-1 and TRBJ1-4, with D possibly being TRBD1 (5 bases). The CDR3 loop spans 11 amino acids. CDR1 is DFQATT and CDR2 is SNEGSKA in the germline V gene (reference sequence). CDR3 in DNA: TGCACGACAGCCCGGGATGAAAAACTGTTTTTT. This gives the protein CTTARDEKLFF.

Only a few counts were recorded for this clone. This rearrangement joins TRBV5-1 to TRBJ1-1; possible D gene TRBD1, 5 bases. The CDR3 has 12 amino acids. The V gene lost 1 base and the J gene lost 8 bases, with 9 bases spanning the gap. Per germline, CDR1 SGHRS and CDR2 YFSETQ. The CDR3: CASSLFGAEAFF. DNA of the CDR3: TGCGCCAGCAGCTTGTTCGGGGCCGAAGCTTTCTTT.

The chain joins TRBV7-2 to TRBJ2-5, with 7 bases aligning to TRBD2. Losses at the gene ends were 1 base for V and 3 bases for J; bases not matched to a gene: 2. This CDR3 is built from 14 residues. Germline V gives CDR1 SGHTA, CDR2 FQGNSA. CDR3 nucleotide sequence: TGTGCCAGCAGCTTAGTTGCGGGGGAAGAGACCCAGTACTTC. Translated, it gives CASSLVAGEETQYF.

The chain has TRBV19 and TRBJ1-1, with TRBD1 identical over 12 bases. The trim removed 7 bases at V and 6 bases at J, leaving 12 bases unmatched. The CDR3 covers 16 residues. Looked up from germline, CDR1 is LNHDA and CDR2 is SQIVND (reference sequence). The CDR3 loop reads CASNLGPGQGAAEAFF. The CDR3 nucleotides read TGTGCCAGTAACCTGGGACCGGGACAGGGGGCCGCTGAAGCTTTCTTT.

The DNA of the CDR3 is TGTGCCAGTAGTATCAGAACTAGACAAGAGACCCAGTACTTC. It codes for CASSIRTRQETQYF. The chain combines TRBV19 with TRBJ2-5; D may be TRBD2 (5 bases). CDR1 and CDR2 (germline): LNHDA, SQIVND (reference sequence). V was shortened by 3 bases and J by 2 bases, with 10 bases between the two germline ends. The CDR3 covers 14 residues.

The chain carries TRBV7-9 and TRBJ2-5; unclear D gene. Germline CDR1 SEHNR, CDR2 FQNEAQ (reference sequence). The CDR3 runs to 13 residues. The V end was cut by 2 bases, the J end by 5 bases, with 9 bases between. CDR3 sequence reads: CASSLNTLETQYF. CDR3 sequence (DNA): TGTGCCAGCAGCTTAAATACCTTGGAGACCCAGTACTTC.

The chain carries TRBV11-2 and TRBJ2-7, with 9 bases lining up with TRBD1. Germline trimming cut 5 bases from V and 7 bases from J; bases unmatched to any gene: 3. Germline V gives CDR1 SGHAT, CDR2 FQNNGV. The CDR3 is made up of 12 amino acids. CDR3 in amino acids: CASSRDRAEQYF. The DNA for the CDR3 is TGTGCCAGCAGCAGGGACAGGGCGGAGCAGTACTTC.

The chain combines TRBV28 with TRBJ2-7; 13 bases match TRBD2. The CDR3 totals 16 residues. Germline CDR1 and CDR2: MDHEN and SYDVKM. V trimming: 7 bases; J trimming: 6 bases; junction bases outside the gene matches: 12. The CDR3 region has the DNA TGTGCCAGCATTATCGGGACTAGCGGGGTTAAAAGCGAGCAGTACTTC. The encoded protein is CASIIGTSGVKSEQYF.

This clone turned up a few times. V usage is TRBV7-8 and J usage is TRBJ2-5; perhaps TRBD2 as D (6 bases). There are 15 residues in the CDR3. Germline V gives CDR1 SGHVS, CDR2 FQNEAQ. The V end lost 5 bases, the J end lost 0 bases, and 13 bases lay between the germline ends. The CDR3 region is CASSRGLQYQETQYF. The DNA for the CDR3 is TGTGCCAGCAGCAGGGGACTCCAGTACCAAGAGACCCAGTACTTC.

The J gene is TRBJ2-1, the V gene TRBV19, with D possibly matching TRBD1 (5 bases). In germline, CDR1 is LNHDA, CDR2 SQIVND (reference sequence). The CDR3 extends over 14 amino acids. Trimming removed 4 bases from V and 10 bases from J, with 17 bases in between. CDR3 loop: CASSNRQGRGEQFF. The CDR3, as DNA: TGTGCCAGTAGTAACCGGCAGGGTAGGGGCGAGCAGTTCTTC.

This sequence joins TRBV19 and TRBJ2-5; D might be TRBD1 (5 bases). The CDR3 runs 14 residues. The germline CDR1 and CDR2 sequences are LNHDA and SQIVND (reference sequence). V lost 4 bases and J 1 base, leaving 10 bases between the germline ends. CDR3 nucleotide sequence: TGTGCCAGTAGTACGACGGACACCCAAGAGACCCAGTACTTC. Protein sequence: CASSTTDTQETQYF.